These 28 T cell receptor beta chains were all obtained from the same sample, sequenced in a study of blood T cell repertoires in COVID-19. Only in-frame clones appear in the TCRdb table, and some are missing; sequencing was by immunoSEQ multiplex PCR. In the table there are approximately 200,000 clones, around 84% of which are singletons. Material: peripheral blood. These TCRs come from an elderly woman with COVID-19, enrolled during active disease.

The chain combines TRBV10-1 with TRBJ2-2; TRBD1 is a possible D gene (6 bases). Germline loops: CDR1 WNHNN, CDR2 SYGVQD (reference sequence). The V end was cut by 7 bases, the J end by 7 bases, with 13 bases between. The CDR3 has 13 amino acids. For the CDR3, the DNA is TGCGCCAGCAACCCAAACAGGGACGGGGAGCTGTTTTTT. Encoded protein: CASNPNRDGELFF.

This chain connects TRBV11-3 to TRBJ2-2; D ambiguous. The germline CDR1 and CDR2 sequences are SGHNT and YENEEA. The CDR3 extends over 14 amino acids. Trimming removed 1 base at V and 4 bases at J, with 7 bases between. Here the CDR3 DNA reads TGTGCCAGCAGCTTAGGCGGCTCCACCGGGGAGCTGTTTTTT. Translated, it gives CASSLGGSTGELFF. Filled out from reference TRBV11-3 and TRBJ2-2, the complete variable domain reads EAGVVQSPRYKIIEKKQPVAFWCNPISGHNTLYWYLQNLGQGPELLIRYENEEAVDDSQLPKDRFSAERLKGVDSTLKIQPAELGDSAVYLCASSLGGSTGELFFGEGSRLTVL.

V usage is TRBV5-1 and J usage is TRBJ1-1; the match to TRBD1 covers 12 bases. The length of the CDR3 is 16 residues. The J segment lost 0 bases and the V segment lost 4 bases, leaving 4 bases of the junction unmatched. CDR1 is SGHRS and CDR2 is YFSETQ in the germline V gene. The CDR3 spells CASSDGTGGLNTEAFF. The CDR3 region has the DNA TGCGCCAGCAGCGATGGGACAGGGGGCTTGAACACTGAAGCTTTCTTT.

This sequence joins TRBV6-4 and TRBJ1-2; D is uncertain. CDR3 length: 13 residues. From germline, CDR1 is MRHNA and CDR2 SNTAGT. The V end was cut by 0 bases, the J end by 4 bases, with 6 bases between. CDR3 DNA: TGTGCCAGCAGTGACTCCGTCGGCTATGGCTACACCTTC. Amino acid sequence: CASSDSVGYGYTF.

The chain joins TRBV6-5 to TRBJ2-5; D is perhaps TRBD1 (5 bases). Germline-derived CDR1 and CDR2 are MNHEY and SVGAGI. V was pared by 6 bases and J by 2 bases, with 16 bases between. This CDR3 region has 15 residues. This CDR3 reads CASSRDSSRQETQYF. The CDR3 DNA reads TGTGCCAGCAGCCGAGACAGCTCCCGTCAAGAGACCCAGTACTTC.

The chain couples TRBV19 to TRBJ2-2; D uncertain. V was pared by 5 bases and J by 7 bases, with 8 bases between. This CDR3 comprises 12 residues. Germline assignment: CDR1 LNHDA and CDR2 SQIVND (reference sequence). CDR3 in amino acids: CASSLPGGELFF. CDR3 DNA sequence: TGTGCCAGTAGTCTCCCGGGCGGGGAGCTGTTTTTT.

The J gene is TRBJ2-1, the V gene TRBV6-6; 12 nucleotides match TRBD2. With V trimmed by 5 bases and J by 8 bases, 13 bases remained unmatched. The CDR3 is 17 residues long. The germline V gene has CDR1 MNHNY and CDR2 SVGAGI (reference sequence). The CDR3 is CASSLTSGGTKGYEQFF. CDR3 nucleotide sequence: TGTGCCAGCAGTCTCACTAGCGGGGGGACGAAAGGCTATGAGCAGTTCTTC.

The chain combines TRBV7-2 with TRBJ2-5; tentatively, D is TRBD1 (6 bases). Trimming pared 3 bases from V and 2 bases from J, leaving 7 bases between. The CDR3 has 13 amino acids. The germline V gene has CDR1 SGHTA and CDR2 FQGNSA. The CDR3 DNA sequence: TGTGCCAGCAGCTTTGGACAGCAAGAGACCCAGTACTTC. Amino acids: CASSFGQQETQYF.

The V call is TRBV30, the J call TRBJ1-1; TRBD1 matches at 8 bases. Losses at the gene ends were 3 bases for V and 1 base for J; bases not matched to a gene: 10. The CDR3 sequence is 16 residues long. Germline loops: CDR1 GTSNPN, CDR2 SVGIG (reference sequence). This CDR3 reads CAWSNKGQAKNTEAFF. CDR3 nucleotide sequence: TGTGCCTGGAGCAACAAGGGACAGGCGAAGAACACTGAAGCTTTCTTT.

CDR3 in amino acids: CASSYRRQNSETQYF. The CDR3 nucleotides read TGTGCCAGCAGTTACCGGCGGCAGAATAGCGAGACCCAGTACTTC. V and J are TRBV6-2 or TRBV6-3 and TRBJ2-5; no clear D. CDR3 length: 15 residues. V lost 2 bases and J lost 5, with 15 bases in between. Germline-derived CDR1 and CDR2 are MNHEY and SVGEGT.

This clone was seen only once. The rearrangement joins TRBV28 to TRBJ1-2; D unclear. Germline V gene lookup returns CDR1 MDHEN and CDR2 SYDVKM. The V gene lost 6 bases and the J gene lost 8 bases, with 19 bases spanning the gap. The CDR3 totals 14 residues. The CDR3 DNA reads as TGTGCCAGCAGCCTGGGGAGGAGGGAGGAGGGCTACACCTTC. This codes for CASSLGRREEGYTF.

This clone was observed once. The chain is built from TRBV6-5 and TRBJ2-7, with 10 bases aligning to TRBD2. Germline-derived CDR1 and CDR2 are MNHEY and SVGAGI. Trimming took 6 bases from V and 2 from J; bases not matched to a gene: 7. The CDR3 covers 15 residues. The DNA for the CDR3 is TGTGCCAGCAGAGTTGCTAGCGGGGGAACCTACGAGCAGTACTTC. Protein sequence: CASRVASGGTYEQYF.

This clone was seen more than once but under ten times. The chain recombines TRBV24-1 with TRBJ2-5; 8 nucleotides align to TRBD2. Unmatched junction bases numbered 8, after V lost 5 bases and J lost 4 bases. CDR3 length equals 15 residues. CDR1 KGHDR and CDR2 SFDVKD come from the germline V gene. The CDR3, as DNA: TGTGCCACCAGTGTCGGGGGCAGCGGGGGAGAGACCCAGTACTTC. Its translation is CATSVGGSGGETQYF.

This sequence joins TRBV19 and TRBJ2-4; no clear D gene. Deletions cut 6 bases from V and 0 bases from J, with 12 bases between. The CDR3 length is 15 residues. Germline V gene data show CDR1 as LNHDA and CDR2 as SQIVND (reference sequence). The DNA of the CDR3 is TGTGCCAGTAGCGACTTACCGAGAGCCAAAAACATTCAGTACTTC. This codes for CASSDLPRAKNIQYF.

In DNA, the CDR3 is TGTGCCAGCACTACTCCGGGGTATGAGCAGTTCTTC. Its protein is CASTTPGYEQFF. The chain links TRBV27 to TRBJ2-1, with a weak D call TRBD2 (5 bases). The germline CDR1 and CDR2 sequences are MNHEY and SMNVEV (reference sequence). Trimming stripped 7 bases from V and 8 bases from J, with 12 bases between. CDR3 size: 12 residues.

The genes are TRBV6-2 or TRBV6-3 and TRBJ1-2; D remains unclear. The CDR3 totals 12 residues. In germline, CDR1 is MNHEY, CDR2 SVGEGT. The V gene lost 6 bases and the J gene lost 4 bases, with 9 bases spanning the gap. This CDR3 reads CASSLGSYGYTF. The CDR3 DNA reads TGTGCCAGCAGCCTTGGCAGCTATGGCTACACCTTC.

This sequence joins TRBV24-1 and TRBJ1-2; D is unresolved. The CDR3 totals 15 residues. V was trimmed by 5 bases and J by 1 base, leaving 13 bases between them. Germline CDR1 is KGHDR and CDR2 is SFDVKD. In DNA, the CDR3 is TGTGCCACCAGTGGTGAACGCTCCGGTAACTATGGCTACACCTTC. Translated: CATSGERSGNYGYTF.

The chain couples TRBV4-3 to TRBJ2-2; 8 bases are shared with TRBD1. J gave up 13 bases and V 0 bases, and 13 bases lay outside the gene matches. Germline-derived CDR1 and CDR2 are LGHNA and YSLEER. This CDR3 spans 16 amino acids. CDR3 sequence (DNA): TGCGCCAGCAGCCAAGAATGGGGGACAGGCCTAGGGCGGCTGTTTTTT. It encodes CASSQEWGTGLGRLFF.

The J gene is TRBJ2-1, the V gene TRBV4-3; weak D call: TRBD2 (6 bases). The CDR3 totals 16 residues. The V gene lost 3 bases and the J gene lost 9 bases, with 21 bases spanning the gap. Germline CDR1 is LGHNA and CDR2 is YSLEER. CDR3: CASSQDYPGLRGEQFF. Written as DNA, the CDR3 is TGCGCCAGCAGCCAGGACTACCCGGGCCTCCGGGGTGAGCAGTTCTTC.

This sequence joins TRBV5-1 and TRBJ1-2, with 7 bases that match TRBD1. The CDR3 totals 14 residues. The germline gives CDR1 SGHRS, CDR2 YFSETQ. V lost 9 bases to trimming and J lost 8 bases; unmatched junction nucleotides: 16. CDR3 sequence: CATRDRLTSGGYTF. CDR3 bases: TGCGCCACCAGGGACAGACTGACCTCGGGCGGCTACACCTTC.

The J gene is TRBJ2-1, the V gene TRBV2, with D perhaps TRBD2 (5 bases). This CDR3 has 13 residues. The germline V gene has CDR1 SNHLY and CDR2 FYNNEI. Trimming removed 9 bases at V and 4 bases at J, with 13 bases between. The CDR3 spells CASGELSYNEQFF. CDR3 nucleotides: TGTGCCAGTGGGGAGTTAAGTTACAATGAGCAGTTCTTC.

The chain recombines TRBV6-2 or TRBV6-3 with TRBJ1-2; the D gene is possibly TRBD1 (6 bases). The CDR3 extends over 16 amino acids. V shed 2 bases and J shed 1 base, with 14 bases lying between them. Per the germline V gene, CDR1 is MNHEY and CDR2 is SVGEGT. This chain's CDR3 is CASSYLQGLGNYGYTF. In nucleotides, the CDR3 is TGTGCCAGCAGTTACCTTCAGGGGCTTGGTAACTATGGCTACACCTTC.

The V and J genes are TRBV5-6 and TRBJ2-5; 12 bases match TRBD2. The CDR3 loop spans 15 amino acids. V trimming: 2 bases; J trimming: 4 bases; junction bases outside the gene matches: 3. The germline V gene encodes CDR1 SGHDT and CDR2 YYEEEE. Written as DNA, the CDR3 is TGTGCCAGCAGCTTTGTACTAGCGGGGGGAGAGACCCAGTACTTC. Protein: CASSFVLAGGETQYF.

The CDR3 protein is CASSLEPGFYNEQFF. Here the CDR3 DNA reads TGTGCCAGCAGCTTGGAGCCGGGGTTCTACAATGAGCAGTTCTTC. The rearrangement links TRBV7-8 to TRBJ2-1; perhaps TRBD2 as D (5 bases). CDR3 size: 15 residues. In germline, CDR1 is SGHVS, CDR2 FQNEAQ. V was trimmed by 3 bases and J by 3 bases, leaving 12 bases between them.

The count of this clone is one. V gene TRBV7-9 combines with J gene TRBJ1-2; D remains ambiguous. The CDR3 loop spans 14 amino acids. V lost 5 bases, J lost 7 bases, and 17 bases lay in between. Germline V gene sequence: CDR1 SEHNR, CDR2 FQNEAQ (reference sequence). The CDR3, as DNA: TGTGCCAGCAGCCTCGAGGAGAGGCGAAGTGGCTACACCTTC. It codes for CASSLEERRSGYTF.

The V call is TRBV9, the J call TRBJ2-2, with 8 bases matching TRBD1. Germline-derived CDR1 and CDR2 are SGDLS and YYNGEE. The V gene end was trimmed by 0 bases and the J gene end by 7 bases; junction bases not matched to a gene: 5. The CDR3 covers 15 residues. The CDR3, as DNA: TGTGCCAGCAGCGTAGGTCCAGGGGGCGGCGGGGAGCTGTTTTTT. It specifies CASSVGPGGGGELFF. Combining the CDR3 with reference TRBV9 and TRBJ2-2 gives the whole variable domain DSGVTQTPKHLITATGQRVTLRCSPRSGDLSVYWYQQSLDQGLQFLIQYYNGEERAKGNILERFSAQQFPDLHSELNLSSLELGDSALYFCASSVGPGGGGELFFGEGSRLTVL.

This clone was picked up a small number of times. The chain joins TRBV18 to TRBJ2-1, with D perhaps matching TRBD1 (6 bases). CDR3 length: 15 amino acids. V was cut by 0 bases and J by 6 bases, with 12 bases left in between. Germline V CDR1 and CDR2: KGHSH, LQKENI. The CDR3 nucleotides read TGTGCCAGCTCACCACCGGGACGAGGGGGCAATGAGCAGTTCTTC. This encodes CASSPPGRGGNEQFF.

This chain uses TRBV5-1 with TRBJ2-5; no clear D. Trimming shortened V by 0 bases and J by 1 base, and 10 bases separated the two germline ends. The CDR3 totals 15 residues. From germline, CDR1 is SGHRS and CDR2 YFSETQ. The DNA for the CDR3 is TGCGCCAGCAGCTTGGAAGGCCGGGTCCAAGAGACCCAGTACTTC. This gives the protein CASSLEGRVQETQYF.